Below, 9 T cell receptor beta chains from the same sample are listed, as sequenced in a study of identical twins. A single record per CDR3 protein comes from TCRdb applying MiXCR to the 5' RACE reads. This table holds fewer than 900,000 distinct CDR3 sequences, 15% to 20% found once. These data were also reused for a study on T cells expressing NK-cell markers.

The sequenced sample was PBMCs. These receptor sequences come from a woman aged 18-29 years in good health.

The J gene is TRBJ2-5, the V gene TRBV6-1; perhaps TRBD1 as D (6 bases). The germline V and J ends were trimmed by 0 bases and 2 bases, with 13 bases remaining between them. CDR1 and CDR2 from the germline V gene are MNHNS and SASEGT. The CDR3 loop spans 16 amino acids. The DNA for the CDR3 is TGTGCCAGCAGTGAAGCGCGTCCGACAGGTCAAGAGACCCAGTACTTC. Protein sequence: CASSEARPTGQETQYF.

There are a few counts of this clonotype. The V call is TRBV9, the J call TRBJ1-2; TRBD1 might be the D (5 bases). Deletions cut 0 bases from V and 7 bases from J, with 10 bases between. Germline CDR1 is SGDLS and CDR2 is YYNGEE. This CDR3 is built from 13 residues. The DNA of the CDR3 is TGTGCCAGCAGCGTAGTCGGGGACGGTGGCTACACCTTC. This sequence encodes CASSVVGDGGYTF.

The chain is built from TRBV25-1 and TRBJ1-6; 7 bases fit TRBD1. Trimming took 7 bases from V and 10 from J; bases not matched to a gene: 10. The germline CDR1 and CDR2 sequences are MGHDK and SYGVNS. The length of the CDR3 is 14 residues. The CDR3 nucleotides read TGTGCCAGCACGCCGACAGGGATGGGGTCACCCCTCCACTTT. Protein product: CASTPTGMGSPLHF. The full variable domain, its missing parts supplied by reference TRBV25-1 and TRBJ1-6, is EADIYQTPRYLVIGTGKKITLECSQTMGHDKMYWYQQDPGMELHLIHYSYGVNSTEKGDLSSESTVSRIRTEHFPLTLESARPSHTSQYLCASTPTGMGSPLHFGNGTRLTVT.

The table lists this clonotype with a few counts. The genes are TRBV20-1 and TRBJ2-7, with 7 bases matching TRBD1. V trimming: 6 bases; J trimming: 2 bases; junction bases outside the gene matches: 16. The CDR3 consists of 16 residues. Germline assignment: CDR1 DFQATT and CDR2 SNEGSKA (reference sequence). The CDR3 DNA reads TGCAGTGCCCGACCTATAGGACAGGCGATTGCCTACGAGCAGTACTTC. It encodes CSARPIGQAIAYEQYF.

The V call is TRBV9, the J call TRBJ1-6; D perhaps matches TRBD1 (5 bases). This CDR3 region has 16 residues. Germline assignment: CDR1 SGDLS and CDR2 YYNGEE. Trimming removed 0 bases from V and 1 base from J, with 8 bases in between. The CDR3 sequence is CASSVGGESYNSPLHF. Written as DNA, the CDR3 is TGTGCCAGCAGCGTAGGAGGGGAATCCTATAATTCACCCCTCCACTTT.

The chain carries TRBV13 and TRBJ2-1, with D uncertain. Trimming shortened V by 6 bases and J by 0 bases, and 12 bases separated the two germline ends. This CDR3 has 15 amino acids. The germline gives CDR1 PRHDT, CDR2 FYEKMQ (reference sequence). The CDR3 reads CASSPPSSSYNEQFF. The CDR3, as DNA: TGTGCCAGCAGTCCTCCGTCGAGCTCCTACAATGAGCAGTTCTTC.

J is TRBJ1-1 and V is TRBV5-1; D gene uncertain. Germline V gives CDR1 SGHRS, CDR2 YFSETQ. The CDR3 covers 14 residues. The V end was cut by 1 base, the J end by 1 base, with 8 bases between. The CDR3 DNA reads as TGCGCCAGCAGCTTGTTACCGTCGAACACTGAAGCTTTCTTT. It yields the protein CASSLLPSNTEAFF.

This clonotype came up a few times. The chain links TRBV5-1 to TRBJ1-1, with 9 bases fitting TRBD1. The junction had 6 bases not matched to a gene; V was cut back by 6 bases and J by 3 bases. Per the germline V gene, CDR1 is SGHRS and CDR2 is YFSETQ. The CDR3 covers 14 residues. The CDR3 here is CASTWWTGDTEAFF. The CDR3 coding sequence is TGCGCCAGCACTTGGTGGACAGGGGACACTGAAGCTTTCTTT.

V gene TRBV6-2 or TRBV6-3 combines with J gene TRBJ1-5; 7 nucleotides agree with TRBD1. This CDR3 has 15 amino acids. The V gene's germline CDR1 is MNHEY and CDR2 SVGEGT. Trimming cost V 7 bases and J 6 bases; bases outside gene matches: 12. The CDR3 DNA reads as TGTGCCAGCAACCGACAGGGAAGGTCGTTTCAGCCCCAGCATTTT. Its protein is CASNRQGRSFQPQHF.